A single sample gave rise to the 19 T cell receptor beta chains below, sequenced in a study of T cell changes during pregnancy in multiple sclerosis. Using immunoSEQ multiplex PCR, the repertoire was profiled, and TCRdb retains in-frame clones only, with some absent. The sample consists of some 70,000 clones, about 92% of them appearing once. The sequencing here drew on peripheral blood, taken in the second trimester of pregnancy. The receptors shown here come from a female donor in good health, enrolled as a control in a pregnancy study.

The V and J genes are TRBV14 and TRBJ1-1; the D gene is possibly TRBD1 (6 bases). Trimming left V 1 base short and J 6 bases short, with 9 bases between. The length of the CDR3 is 13 residues. Germline V gene lookup returns CDR1 SGHDN and CDR2 FVKESK. CDR3 sequence (DNA): TGTGCCAGCAGCCAAGGTTGGACAGCTGAAGCTTTCTTT. Residues: CASSQGWTAEAFF. The whole variable domain, remainder taken from reference TRBV14 and TRBJ1-1, is EAGVTQFPSHSVIEKGQTVTLRCDPISGHDNLYWYRRVMGKEIKFLLHFVKESKQDESGMPNNRFLAERTGGTYSTLKVQPAELEDSGVYFCASSQGWTAEAFFGQGTRLTVV.

The chain recombines TRBV6-5 with TRBJ1-3; maybe TRBD1 (6 bases). CDR3 length: 15 residues. The germline V gene encodes CDR1 MNHEY and CDR2 SVGAGI. Trimming left V 0 bases short and J 3 bases short, with 9 bases between. CDR3 residues: CASSYSGRGGNTIYF. DNA for the CDR3: TGTGCCAGCAGTTACTCGGGCAGGGGTGGAAACACCATATATTTT.

V usage is TRBV7-2 and J usage is TRBJ2-6, with D tentatively TRBD1 (5 bases). CDR1 and CDR2 from the germline V gene are SGHTA and FQGNSA. CDR3 size: 17 residues. The ends were cut back, 5 bases at V and 0 bases at J, with 14 bases in the middle. Here the CDR3 DNA reads TGTGCCAGCAGCGAGACAGCAACGGCCTCTGGGGCCAACGTCCTGACTTTC. Protein product: CASSETATASGANVLTF.

The rearrangement links TRBV18 to TRBJ2-5, with 8 positions matching TRBD1. The CDR3 consists of 14 residues. CDR1 and CDR2 from the germline V gene are KGHSH and LQKENI. V dropped 5 bases and J dropped 1; count of bases not matched to a gene: 3. In DNA, the CDR3 is TGTGCCAGCTCAGCGGGGACAGGCCAAGAGACCCAGTACTTC. This encodes CASSAGTGQETQYF.

This chain connects TRBV7-2 to TRBJ1-2; 7 nucleotides match TRBD1. Germline CDR1 is SGHTA and CDR2 is FQGNSA. This CDR3 comprises 15 residues. With 4 bases clipped from V and 5 bases from J, the junction kept 10 bases outside the gene matches. The CDR3 nucleotides are TGTGCCAGCAGCTCATACAGGGGCGGGGAGTATGGCTACACCTTC. It specifies CASSSYRGGEYGYTF.

In its sample, this clone was seen once. V usage is TRBV9 and J usage is TRBJ2-3; unclear D gene. V lost 2 bases to trimming and J lost 4 bases, with 5 bases between them. CDR1 SGDLS and CDR2 YYNGEE come from the germline V gene. The CDR3 contains 12 residues. CDR3 loop: CASSVGPDTQYF. CDR3 DNA sequence: TGTGCCAGCAGCGTTGGCCCAGATACGCAGTATTTT.

This chain uses TRBV9 with TRBJ1-1; the D is unclear. Trimming removed 0 bases at V and 1 base at J, with 13 bases between. This CDR3 comprises 16 residues. CDR1 is SGDLS, CDR2 YYNGEE, per germline. The CDR3 sequence: CASSVGGREGNTEAFF. The CDR3 DNA reads as TGTGCCAGCAGCGTAGGAGGACGGGAGGGGAACACTGAAGCTTTCTTT.

The chain uses TRBV7-2 and TRBJ1-2; tentatively, D is TRBD1 (6 bases). This CDR3 region has 14 residues. Between the trimmed V and J ends, which lost 4 bases and 2 bases, there was a span of 11 bases. The germline CDR1 and CDR2 sequences are SGHTA and FQGNSA. The DNA for the CDR3 is TGTGCCAGCAGCTCGGACAGCCAAAACTATGGCTACACCTTC. Its translation is CASSSDSQNYGYTF.

CDR3 sequence reads: CASSFYEGGLYEQYF. The CDR3 nucleotides are TGTGCCAGCAGTTTTTACGAGGGGGGGCTTTACGAGCAGTACTTC. J is TRBJ2-7 and V is TRBV27, with D maybe TRBD2 (7 bases). This CDR3 region has 15 residues. CDR1 is MNHEY, CDR2 SMNVEV, per germline (reference sequence). V lost 3 bases and J 4 bases, leaving 16 bases between the germline ends.

The rearrangement links TRBV2 to TRBJ2-1, with D tentatively TRBD1 (5 bases). V lost 8 bases, J lost 9 bases, and 8 bases lay in between. CDR3 length equals 10 residues. The germline V gene encodes CDR1 SNHLY and CDR2 FYNNEI. The CDR3 loop reads CASDQGEQFF. CDR3 DNA sequence: TGTGCCAGCGATCAGGGTGAGCAGTTCTTC.

CDR3 protein: CASSLAARRVTGELFF. The DNA for the CDR3 is TGTGCCAGCAGCTTGGCCGCCAGGAGGGTAACCGGGGAGCTGTTTTTT. This sequence joins TRBV5-4 and TRBJ2-2, with D possibly TRBD2 on 6 matching bases. Trimming cost V 0 bases and J 5 bases, with 14 bases left between them. The CDR3 consists of 16 residues. In germline, CDR1 is SGHNT, CDR2 YYREEE (reference sequence).

The chain couples TRBV7-3 to TRBJ1-2; D not resolved. The germline CDR1 and CDR2 sequences are SGHTA and FQGTGA. This CDR3 has 16 amino acids. V dropped 0 bases and J dropped 4 bases, with 15 bases sitting between them. CDR3 protein: CASSLTLRKGSYGYTF. Here the CDR3 DNA reads TGTGCCAGCAGCTTAACGTTAAGAAAAGGGAGCTATGGCTACACCTTC.

Only one count was recorded for this clone. This chain uses TRBV7-2 with TRBJ2-3, with 8 bases aligning to TRBD2. In germline, CDR1 is SGHTA, CDR2 FQGNSA. J gave up 0 bases and V 5 bases, and 7 bases lay outside the gene matches. This CDR3 spans 16 amino acids. CDR3 bases: TGTGCCAGCAGCCGGGGGGGGGCCGCTAGCACAGATACGCAGTATTTT. Translation: CASSRGGAASTDTQYF.

This clone has only one observation. The DNA of the CDR3 is TGTGCCAGCAGAGACCGCACAGGGGTGGACTACGAGCAGTACTTC. Protein product: CASRDRTGVDYEQYF. V and J are TRBV5-8 and TRBJ2-7; 7 nucleotides line up with TRBD1. After removal of 5 bases from V and 3 bases from J, the junction contained 11 bases not matched to a gene. The CDR3 sequence is 15 residues long. In germline, CDR1 is SGHTS, CDR2 YDEGEE.

The rearrangement links TRBV9 to TRBJ2-2; 7 positions agree with TRBD2. From germline, CDR1 is SGDLS and CDR2 YYNGEE. This CDR3 is 16 amino acids long. Trimming took 0 bases from V and 4 from J; bases not matched to a gene: 6. CDR3 in amino acids: CASSVAGTNPTGELFF. The CDR3 region has the DNA TGTGCCAGCAGCGTAGCCGGGACTAACCCCACCGGGGAGCTGTTTTTT.

The J gene is TRBJ1-4, the V gene TRBV19, with D uncertain. Trimming left V 8 bases short and J 6 bases short, with 10 bases between. CDR3 length: 12 residues. CDR1 is LNHDA, CDR2 SQIVND, per germline (reference sequence). The CDR3, as DNA: TGTGCCAGTCGGGATCGGGATGAAAAACTGTTTTTT. Protein sequence: CASRDRDEKLFF.

The chain links TRBV7-9 to TRBJ1-6; D might be TRBD1 (6 bases). The CDR3 has 15 amino acids. The V end lost 5 bases, the J end lost 8 bases, and 16 bases lay between the germline ends. Germline V gene data show CDR1 as SEHNR and CDR2 as FQNEAQ (reference sequence). CDR3 coding DNA: TGTGCCAGCAGCCCCGGGGGGCTTGGGGATTCACCCCTCCACTTT. It translates to CASSPGGLGDSPLHF. Full variable domain (remainder filled in from reference TRBV7-9 and TRBJ1-6): DTGVSQNPRHKITKRGQNVTFRCDPISEHNRLYWYRQTLGQGPEFLTYFQNEAQLEKSRLLSDRFSAERPKGSFSTLEIQRTEQGDSAMYLCASSPGGLGDSPLHFGNGTRLTVT.

This clone has just one count. The V and J genes are TRBV7-3 and TRBJ2-1; the match to TRBD2 covers 9 bases. Trimming cost V 5 bases and J 8 bases; bases outside gene matches: 7. The CDR3 is made up of 14 amino acids. Per the germline V gene, CDR1 is SGHTA and CDR2 is FQGTGA. The CDR3 is CASSPGTSSDEQFF. The CDR3 DNA reads TGTGCCAGCAGCCCCGGGACTAGCTCCGATGAGCAGTTCTTC.

The chain carries TRBV10-2 and TRBJ2-3; 11 bases fit TRBD2. J lost 1 base, V lost 7 bases, and 4 bases had no gene match. CDR1 is WSHSY, CDR2 SAAADI, per germline. The CDR3 length is 15 residues. This CDR3 is CASTETSGGTDTQYF. The CDR3 DNA is TGCGCCAGCACCGAGACTAGCGGGGGCACAGATACGCAGTATTTT.